What follows describes a single TCR beta chain. What this receptor recognizes is not known. No much larger clonotype is one base removed from it; base qualities were not supplied. These data come from a study of cytomegalovirus exposure and HLA in healthy donors (dated by TCRdb to about 2017). About the study as a whole: In an earlier analysis of fewer than 750 of the donors, approximately 260 Gb of sequence data and 120 million or so unique TCR beta sequences from 180 million or so T cells were reported. An early release that covered about 600 HLA-typed donors contained around 300 gigabases of sequencing data and 65 million to 100 million unique TCR sequences. The genetic ancestry cluster associated with self-reported Caucasian donors included 70% to 85% of the 398 genotyped donors. The study aimed to test whether cataloging public T cell receptors could reveal signatures of past pathogen exposure. The T cell repertoires of under 750 subjects were profiled by immunosequencing and related to cytomegalovirus serostatus. Besides the first cohort of under 700 subjects, a separate validation cohort made up of roughly 120 different subjects was used. The study combined high-throughput TCR immunosequencing, statistical association of individual TCRs with disease status, and machine learning to predict cytomegalovirus infection status. In a later analysis, previously published TCR beta repertoires from 500 to 750 donors were re-analyzed and high-resolution HLA genotyping was added so that TCR occurrence patterns could be studied. Rather than using new phenotypic data, the later analysis identified candidate immune exposures from TCR beta sequences and from how often those sequences occurred across donors. To decide whether each TCR beta V gene segment behaved as functional or pseudogenic, an earlier analysis of approximately 620 of the donors relied on high-throughput TCR beta sequencing. Donor age, sex, ethnicity and CMV serostatus were compiled alongside the repertoire data. A later genetic analysis took genome-wide SNP genotypes for about three fifths of the roughly 700 donors and used that subset as a discovery cohort. All discovery cohort repertoires had been generated using a single sequencing platform. Class I and class II HLA loci were covered by the typing at four-digit resolution. Typing coverage varied by locus: roughly 629-640 donors for A, B, C, DRB1 and DQB1; about 520 for DQA1; over 600 for DPA1; more than 450 for DPB1. Roughly 5 DR-DQ haplotypes were treated as single units for association and clustering because of strong linkage in the cohort. On average, roughly 240,000 unique TCR beta nucleotide sequences were sequenced per donor among fewer than 500 genotyped donors of the cohort, with 15% to 20% of those sequences being non-productive.

Overall results and qualifications from the work: In both the original and validation cohorts, the classifier was reported to diagnose cytomegalovirus status with high specificity and sensitivity. Seventeen rarely observed V segments, including chromosome 9 orphons, were excluded from the earlier analysis of some 590 of the donors because counts were too low. A total of 150 or so TCR beta chains were listed by the study as associated with cytomegalovirus. A few of the identified cytomegalovirus-associated TCR beta chains were confirmed in vitro to be specific for cytomegalovirus antigens. Broadly in line with IMGT annotations, most TCR beta V segments showed up in productive rearrangements about 90% or about 30% of the time in an earlier analysis of 450 to 600 of the donors. According to a later analysis, most CMV-associated TCR beta chains appeared to be HLA-restricted, and the HLA associations seemed to be driven largely by CMV exposure. When HLA alleles, especially DR and DQ, strongly co-occurred, TCR associations were difficult to assign to individual alleles. Because HLA typing was missing for some donors at each locus, association tests included only the typed subset. It was suggested by the authors that the approach could potentially be generalized to other disease states and immunological phenotypes. Correlated functional status among segregating V segments might be attributable to linkage disequilibrium, but an unknown experimental factor could not be ruled out. In this cohort, only TCR beta chains were sequenced, and detectable features were limited by the absence of alpha or paired-chain data. Most TCR sequences were seen in very few donors, while some public TCRs were found in many individuals. In a later genetic analysis, a missense DCLRE1C variant was associated with V-gene and J-gene trimming of TCR beta chains, and the association was replicated in an independent cohort. A further reported finding was that TCR beta sequences accurately predicted the HLA-A and HLA-B alleles for most subjects in the first cohort. In a later analysis, TCR association rates were found to vary across HLA loci, with the most associated TCRs seen for DRB1 alleles and the fewest for HLA-C alleles. The 87-base-pair reads could not distinguish some IMGT-functional V segments, including TRBV6-2 and TRBV6-3, so those segments were excluded. A later analysis found that HLA-associated TCR beta chains were more clonally expanded and had lower generation probabilities than equally common non-associated chains. A group of highly shared sequence variants was considered likely to be a technical artifact of the sequencing pipeline. The presence/absence analyses assumed that sequencing depth was roughly uniform across donors, and that assumption may not be true. At a false discovery rate of 0.05, a later analysis linked 16,000 or so TCR beta sequences to specific HLA alleles. In a later genetic analysis, fewer N-insertions in productive TCRs were reported among donors in an Asian-associated ancestry cluster than the roughly 700-donor mean. The only immune exposure information available for the cohort was CMV serostatus. A later analysis reported that several top co-occurrence clusters appeared linked to parvovirus B19, influenza, CMV and Epstein-Barr virus.

Libraries were constructed by the immunoSEQ multiplex PCR assay. A mixture of 60 forward primers for TCR Vbeta segments and 13 reverse primers for TCR Jbeta segments was used in the multiplex PCR. The CDR3 region of rearranged TCR beta genes was amplified from genomic DNA with a multiplex PCR assay. The Illumina HiSeq System was used to sequence the amplified TCR beta libraries as 87-base-pair reads. The authors processed their data as follows. In a later analysis, around 80 million unique TCR beta chains were counted across the 500 to 850 repertoires, and roughly 11 million of these chains were shared by at least two donors. Raw reads were error-corrected and collapsed into unique sequences with a nearest-neighbor algorithm that merged closely related sequences to remove PCR and sequencing errors. V, D and J gene segments were assigned by aligning CDR3 sequences to IMGT reference sequences. For a sequence to be retained, at least a six-nucleotide match to both a V gene segment and a J gene segment was required. Rearrangements were classified as productive when the CDR3 lacked stop codons and remained in frame with V and J, and all other rearrangements were classified as non-productive. CDR3 was defined by IMGT convention, running from the second conserved V-encoded cysteine to the conserved J-encoded phenylalanine. Sequences without an unambiguous match to a single V gene segment were excluded from the earlier analysis of 500 to 700 of the donors. In an earlier analysis of some 590 of the donors, V segments were called functional above 56.7% productive rearrangements and were called segregating when the between-donor standard deviation exceeded 5%. To diagnose cytomegalovirus status from the catalog of TCR beta chain sequences, a statistical classification framework was built. A later analysis assigned V and J genes by comparing TCR nucleotide sequences with IMGT/GENE-DB human TR gene sequences. Using the TCRdist pipeline, a later analysis assigned CDR3 sequences along with most-parsimonious VDJ recombination scenarios. In a later analysis, each TCR beta chain was defined by its CDR3 amino acid sequence together with its V-gene family, and reads without a unique V-gene family were excluded. In a later analysis, around 600 highly shared, low-generation-probability nucleotide sequences were removed to address suspected cross-contamination and a sequencing artifact. In a later analysis, a clonal expansion index was calculated for each public chain from normalized within-repertoire ranks of inferred template counts. In a later analysis, generation probabilities were computed with a VDJ recombination model fitted to out-of-frame rearrangements, and the resulting probabilities were checked against IGoR. A later analysis scored TCR-TCR, TCR-HLA and TCR-CMV co-occurrence with hypergeometric tests, applying a repertoire-size bias correction to TCR pairs. A later analysis estimated false discovery rates by permuting HLA or CMV assignments 20 times. In a later analysis, co-occurring TCRs were grouped using DBSCAN, with TCRdist sequence similarity added in when clustering inside HLA-allele-positive subsets. Co-occurrence clustering excluded repertoires with fewer than 30,000 or more than 120,000 public chains, plus five with anomalous nucleotide sharing. TCRdb mirrors the immuneACCESS table, restricted to in-frame sequences. Some clones are absent from its copies; in checked studies, under half trace to an unresolved V gene, and the reason for the others is unknown. V and J calls and clone size are those listed in that table; D and trimming were worked out from the DNA. The sample table holds about 160,000 clones, of which roughly four fifths were seen once. The ten largest clones represent more than 3.5% of the sample.

The cohort comprised 710 or so healthy bone marrow donors. Cohort members were all nominally healthy when sampled, although unrecorded immune exposures were likely present. The donor was CMV seronegative and belonged to the group of around 400 seronegative cohort members. Each donor provided a peripheral blood sample, and peripheral blood mononuclear cells were used for TCR beta sequencing. Genomic DNA extraction from the blood cell samples was performed with the Qiagen DNeasy Blood Extraction Kit. The junction shows trimming of 3 bases on V and 0 bases on J, plus 12 bases between the germline ends. Inclusive of the bounding cysteine and phenylalanine, the CDR3 is 15 residues long. Just CDR3 DNA is preserved here, 45 bases in frame from base 1. For CDR1 and CDR2, the germline V gene lists SGDLS and YYNGEE.

The chain uses TRBV9 and TRBJ1-1, with TRBD1 as a weak D call on 6 bases. This receptor was taken from a man aged 35-49 years in good health and CMV-seronegative. Material for sequencing was PBMCs. The bases are TGTGCCAGCAGCGGGGGGGGCGTCATGAACACTGAAGCTTTCTTT. Translated, this gives CASSGGGVMNTEAFF.